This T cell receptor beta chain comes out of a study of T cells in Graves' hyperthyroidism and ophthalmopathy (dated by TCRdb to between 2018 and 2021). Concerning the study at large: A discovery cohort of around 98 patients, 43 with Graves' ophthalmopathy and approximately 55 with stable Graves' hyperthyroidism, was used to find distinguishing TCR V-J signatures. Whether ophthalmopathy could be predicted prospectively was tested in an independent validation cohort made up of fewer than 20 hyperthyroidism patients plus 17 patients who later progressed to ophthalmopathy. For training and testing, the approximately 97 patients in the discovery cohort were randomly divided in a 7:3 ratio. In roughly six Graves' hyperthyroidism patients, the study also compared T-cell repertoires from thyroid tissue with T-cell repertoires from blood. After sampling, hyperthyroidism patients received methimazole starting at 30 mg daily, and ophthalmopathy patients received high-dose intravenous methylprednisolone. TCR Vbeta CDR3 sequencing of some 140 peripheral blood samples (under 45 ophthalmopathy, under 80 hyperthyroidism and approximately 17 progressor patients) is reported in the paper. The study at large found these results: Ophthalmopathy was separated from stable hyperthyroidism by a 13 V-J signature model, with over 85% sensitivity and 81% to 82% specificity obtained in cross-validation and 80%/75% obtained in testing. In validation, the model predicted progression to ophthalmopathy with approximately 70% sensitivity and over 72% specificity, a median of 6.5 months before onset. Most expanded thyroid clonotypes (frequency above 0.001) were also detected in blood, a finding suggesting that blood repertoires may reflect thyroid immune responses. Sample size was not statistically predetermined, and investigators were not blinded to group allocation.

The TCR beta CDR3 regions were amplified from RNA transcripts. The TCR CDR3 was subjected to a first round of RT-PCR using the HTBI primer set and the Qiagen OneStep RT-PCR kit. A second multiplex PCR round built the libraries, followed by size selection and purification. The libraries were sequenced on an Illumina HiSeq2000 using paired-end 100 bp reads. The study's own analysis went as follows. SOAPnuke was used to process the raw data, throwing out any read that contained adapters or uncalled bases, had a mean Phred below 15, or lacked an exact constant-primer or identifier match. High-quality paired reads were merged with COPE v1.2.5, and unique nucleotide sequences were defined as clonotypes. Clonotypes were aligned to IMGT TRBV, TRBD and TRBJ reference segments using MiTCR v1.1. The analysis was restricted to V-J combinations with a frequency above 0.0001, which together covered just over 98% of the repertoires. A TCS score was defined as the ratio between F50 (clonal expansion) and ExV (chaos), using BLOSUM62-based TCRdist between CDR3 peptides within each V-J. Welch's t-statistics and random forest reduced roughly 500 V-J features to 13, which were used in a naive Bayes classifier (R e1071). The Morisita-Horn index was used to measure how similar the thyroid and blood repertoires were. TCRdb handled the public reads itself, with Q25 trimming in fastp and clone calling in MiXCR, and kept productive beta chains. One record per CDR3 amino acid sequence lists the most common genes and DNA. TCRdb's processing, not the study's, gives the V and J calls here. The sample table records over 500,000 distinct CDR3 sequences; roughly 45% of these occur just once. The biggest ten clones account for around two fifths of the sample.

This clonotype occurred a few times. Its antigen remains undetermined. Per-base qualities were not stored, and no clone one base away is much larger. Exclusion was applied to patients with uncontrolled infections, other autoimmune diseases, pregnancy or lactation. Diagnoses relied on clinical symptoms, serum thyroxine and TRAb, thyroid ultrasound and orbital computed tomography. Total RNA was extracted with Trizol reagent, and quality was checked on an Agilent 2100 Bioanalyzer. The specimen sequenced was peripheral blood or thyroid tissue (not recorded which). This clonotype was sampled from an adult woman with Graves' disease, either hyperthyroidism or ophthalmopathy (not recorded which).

The sequenced DNA: TGTGCCTGGAGTAGGAGACGGGACAGGAGCTCCTACGAGCAGTACTTC. Its protein is CAWSRRRDRSSYEQYF. The chain couples TRBV7-8 to TRBJ2-7; 8 central bases correspond to TRBD1. CDR1 is given as SGHVS and CDR2 as FQNEAQ, both from the germline V gene. From cysteine to phenylalanine, the CDR3 is 16 amino acids long. The kept DNA is CDR3 alone, 48 bases in frame from the first base. Clipping removes 11 bases from V and 0 bases from J, with 15 as the unmatched junction base count.